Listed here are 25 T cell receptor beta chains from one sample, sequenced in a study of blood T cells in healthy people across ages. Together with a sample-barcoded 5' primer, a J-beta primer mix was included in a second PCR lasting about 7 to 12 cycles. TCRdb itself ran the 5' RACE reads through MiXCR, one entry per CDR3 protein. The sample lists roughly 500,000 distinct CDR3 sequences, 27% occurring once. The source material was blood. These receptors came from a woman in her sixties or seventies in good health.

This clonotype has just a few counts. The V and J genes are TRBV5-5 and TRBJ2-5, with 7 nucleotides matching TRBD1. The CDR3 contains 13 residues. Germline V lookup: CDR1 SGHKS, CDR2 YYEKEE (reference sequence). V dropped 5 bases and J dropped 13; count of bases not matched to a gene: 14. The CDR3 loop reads CASSFGTDYERYF. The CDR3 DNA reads TGTGCCAGCAGTTTCGGGACAGACTACGAGCGGTACTTC.

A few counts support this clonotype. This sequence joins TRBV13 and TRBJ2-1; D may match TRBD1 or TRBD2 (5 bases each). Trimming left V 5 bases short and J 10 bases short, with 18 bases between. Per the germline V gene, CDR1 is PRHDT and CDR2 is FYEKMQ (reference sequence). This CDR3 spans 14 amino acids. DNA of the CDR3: TGTGCCAGCAGCGCGATTGCCGGGACCGCCGAGCAGTTCTTC. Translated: CASSAIAGTAEQFF.

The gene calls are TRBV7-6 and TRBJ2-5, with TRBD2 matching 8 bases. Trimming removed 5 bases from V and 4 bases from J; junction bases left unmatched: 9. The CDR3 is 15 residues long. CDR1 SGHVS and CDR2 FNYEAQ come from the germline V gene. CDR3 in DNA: TGTGCCAGCAGCCCGATGGGGACTAGACGAGAGACCCAGTACTTC. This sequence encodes CASSPMGTRRETQYF. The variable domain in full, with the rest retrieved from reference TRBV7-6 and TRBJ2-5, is GAGVSQSPRYKVTKRGQDVALRCDPISGHVSLYWYRQALGQGPEFLTYFNYEAQQDKSGLPNDRFSAERPEGSISTLTIQRTEQRDSAMYRCASSPMGTRRETQYFGPGTRLLVL.

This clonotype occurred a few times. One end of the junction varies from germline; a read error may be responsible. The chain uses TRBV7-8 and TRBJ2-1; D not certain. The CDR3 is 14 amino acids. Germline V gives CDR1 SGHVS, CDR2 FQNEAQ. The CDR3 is CASSFASSYNEQSF. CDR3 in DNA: TGTGCCAGCAGCTTTGCGAGCTCCTACAATGAGCAGTCCTTC. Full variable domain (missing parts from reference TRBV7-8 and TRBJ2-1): GAGVSQSPRYKVAKRGQDVALRCDPISGHVSLFWYQQALGQGPEFLTYFQNEAQLDKSGLPSDRFFAERPEGSVSTLKIQRTQQEDSAVYLCASSFASSYNEQSFGPGTRLTVL.

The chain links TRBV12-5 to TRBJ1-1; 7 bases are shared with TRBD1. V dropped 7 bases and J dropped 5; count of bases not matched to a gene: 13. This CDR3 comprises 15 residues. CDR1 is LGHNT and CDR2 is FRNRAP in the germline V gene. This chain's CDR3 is CASAASDRDRTEAFF. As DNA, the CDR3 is TGTGCTAGTGCCGCGAGCGACAGGGATCGGACTGAAGCTTTCTTT.

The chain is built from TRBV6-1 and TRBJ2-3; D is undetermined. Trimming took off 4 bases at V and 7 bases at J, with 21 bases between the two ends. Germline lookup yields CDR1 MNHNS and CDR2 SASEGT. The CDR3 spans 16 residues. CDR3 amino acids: CASSVTASINTNTQYF. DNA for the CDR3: TGTGCCAGCAGTGTAACGGCCTCCATAAACACGAATACGCAGTATTTT.

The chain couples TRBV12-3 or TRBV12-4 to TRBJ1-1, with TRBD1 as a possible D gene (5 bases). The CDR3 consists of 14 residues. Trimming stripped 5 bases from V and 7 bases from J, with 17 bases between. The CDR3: CASSLGKRTFEAFF. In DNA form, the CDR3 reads TGTGCCAGCAGTCTGGGGAAAAGGACATTTGAAGCTTTCTTT.

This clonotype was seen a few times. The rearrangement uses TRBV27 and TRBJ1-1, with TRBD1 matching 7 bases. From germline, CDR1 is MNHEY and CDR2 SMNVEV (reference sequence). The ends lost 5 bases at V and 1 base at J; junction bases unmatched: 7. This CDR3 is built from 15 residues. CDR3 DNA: TGTGCCAGCAGTCGGAACAGGGGTGAGAACACTGAAGCTTTCTTT. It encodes CASSRNRGENTEAFF.

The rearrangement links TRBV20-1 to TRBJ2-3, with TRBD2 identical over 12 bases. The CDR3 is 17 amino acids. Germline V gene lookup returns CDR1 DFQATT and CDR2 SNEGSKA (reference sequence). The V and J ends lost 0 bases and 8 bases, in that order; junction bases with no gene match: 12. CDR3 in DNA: TGCAGTGCTAGAGATCTTAGGCTAGCGGGGGGGCGGGGTACGCAGTATTTT. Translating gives CSARDLRLAGGRGTQYF.

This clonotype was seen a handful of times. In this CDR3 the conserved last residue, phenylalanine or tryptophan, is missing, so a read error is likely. This CDR3 reads CASSNTGGFYNEQFL. The CDR3 DNA reads as TGTGCCAGCAGCAACACCGGGGGCTTCTACAATGAGCAGTTCCTC. This sequence joins TRBV6-2 or TRBV6-3 and TRBJ2-1; D might be TRBD1 or TRBD2, each matching 6 bases. Trimming removed 6 bases at V and 3 bases at J, with 15 bases between. The germline CDR1 and CDR2 sequences are MNHEY and SVGEGT. The CDR3 consists of 15 residues.

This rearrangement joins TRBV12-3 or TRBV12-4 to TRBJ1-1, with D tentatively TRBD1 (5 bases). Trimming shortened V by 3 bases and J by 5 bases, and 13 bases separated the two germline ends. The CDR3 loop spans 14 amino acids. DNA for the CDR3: TGTGCCAGCAGTTTTGACAGAAGGCGGACTGAAGCTTTCTTT. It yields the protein CASSFDRRRTEAFF.

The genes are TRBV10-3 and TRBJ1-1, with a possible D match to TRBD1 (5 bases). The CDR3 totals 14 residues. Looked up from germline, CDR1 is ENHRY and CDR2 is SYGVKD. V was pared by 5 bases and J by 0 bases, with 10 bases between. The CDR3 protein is CAISSTAVNTEAFF. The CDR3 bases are TGTGCCATCAGTTCGACAGCCGTGAACACTGAAGCTTTCTTT.

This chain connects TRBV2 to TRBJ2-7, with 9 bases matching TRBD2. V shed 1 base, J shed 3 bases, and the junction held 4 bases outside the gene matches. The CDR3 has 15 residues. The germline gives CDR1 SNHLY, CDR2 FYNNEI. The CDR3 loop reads CASSEGRGGYYEQYF. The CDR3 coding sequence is TGTGCCAGCAGTGAAGGGCGGGGGGGCTACTACGAGCAGTACTTC.

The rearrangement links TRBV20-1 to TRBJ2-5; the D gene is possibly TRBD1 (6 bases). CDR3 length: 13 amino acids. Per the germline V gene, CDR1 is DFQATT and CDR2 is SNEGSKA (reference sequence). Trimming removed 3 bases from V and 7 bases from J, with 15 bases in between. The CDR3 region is CSARETGLGTQYF. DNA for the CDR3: TGCAGTGCTAGGGAAACAGGGTTGGGGACCCAGTACTTC.

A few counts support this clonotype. CDR3 nucleotide sequence: TGTGCCAGCAGCTCTTTGGGTATAGTGGGACTAGCGAACGAGCAGTACTTC. It translates to CASSSLGIVGLANEQYF. The J gene is TRBJ2-7, the V gene TRBV7-2, with TRBD2 matching over 10 bases. With 4 bases clipped from V and 5 bases from J, the junction kept 14 bases outside the gene matches. The CDR3 spans 17 residues. CDR1 and CDR2 from the germline V gene are SGHTA and FQGNSA.

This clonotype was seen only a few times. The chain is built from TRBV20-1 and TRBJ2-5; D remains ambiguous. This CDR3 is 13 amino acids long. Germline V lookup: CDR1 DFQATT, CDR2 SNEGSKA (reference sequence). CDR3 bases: TGCAGCGTACCATCAGTGTACCAAGAGACCCAGTACTTC. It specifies CSVPSVYQETQYF.

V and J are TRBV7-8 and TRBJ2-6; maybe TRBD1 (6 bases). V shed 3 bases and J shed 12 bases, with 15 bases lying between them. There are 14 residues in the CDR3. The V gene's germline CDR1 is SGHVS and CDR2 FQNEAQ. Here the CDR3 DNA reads TGTGCCAGCAGCTTTTCCGGGACATTTGGCGTCCTGACTTTC. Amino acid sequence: CASSFSGTFGVLTF.

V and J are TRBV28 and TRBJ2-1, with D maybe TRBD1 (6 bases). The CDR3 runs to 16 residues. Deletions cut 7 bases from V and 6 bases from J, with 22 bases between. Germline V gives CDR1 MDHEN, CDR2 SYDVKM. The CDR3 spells CASILTARGPTNEQFF. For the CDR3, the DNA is TGTGCCAGCATCCTTACGGCCAGGGGTCCAACCAATGAGCAGTTCTTC.

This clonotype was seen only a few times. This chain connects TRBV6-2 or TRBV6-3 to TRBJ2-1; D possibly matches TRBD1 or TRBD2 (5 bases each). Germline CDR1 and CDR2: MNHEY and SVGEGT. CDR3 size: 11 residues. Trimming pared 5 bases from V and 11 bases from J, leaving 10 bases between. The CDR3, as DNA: TGTGCCAGCAGTGAAGGGACCAAGCAGTTCTTC. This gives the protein CASSEGTKQFF.

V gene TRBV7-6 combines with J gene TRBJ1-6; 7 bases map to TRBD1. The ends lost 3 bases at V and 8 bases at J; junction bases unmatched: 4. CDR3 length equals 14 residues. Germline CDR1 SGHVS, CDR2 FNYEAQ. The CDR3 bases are TGTGCCAGCAGCTTGACAGGGTGGGATTCACCCCTCCACTTT. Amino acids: CASSLTGWDSPLHF.

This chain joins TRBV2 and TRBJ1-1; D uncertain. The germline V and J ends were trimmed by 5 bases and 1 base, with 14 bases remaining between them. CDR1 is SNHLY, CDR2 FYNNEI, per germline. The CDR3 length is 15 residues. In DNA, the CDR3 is TGTGCCAGCAGTCCCGGGAGTTCTGGGAACACTGAAGCTTTCTTT. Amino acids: CASSPGSSGNTEAFF.

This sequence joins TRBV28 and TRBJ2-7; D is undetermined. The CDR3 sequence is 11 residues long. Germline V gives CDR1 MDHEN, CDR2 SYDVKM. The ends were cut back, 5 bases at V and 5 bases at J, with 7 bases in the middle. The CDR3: CASSGSDEQYF. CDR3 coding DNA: TGTGCCAGCAGTGGTTCCGACGAGCAGTACTTC.

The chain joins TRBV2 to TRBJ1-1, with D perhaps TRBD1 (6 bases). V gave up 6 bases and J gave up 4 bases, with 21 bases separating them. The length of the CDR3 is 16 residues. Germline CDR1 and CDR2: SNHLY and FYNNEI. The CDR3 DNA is TGTGCCAGCAGCCCTGGGACACTTAAAAGGGGCACTGAAGCTTTCTTT. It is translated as CASSPGTLKRGTEAFF.

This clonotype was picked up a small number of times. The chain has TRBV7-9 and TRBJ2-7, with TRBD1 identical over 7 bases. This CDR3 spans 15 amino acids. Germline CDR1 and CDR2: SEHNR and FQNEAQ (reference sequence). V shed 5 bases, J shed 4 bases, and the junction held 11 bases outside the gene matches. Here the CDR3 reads CASSLRGGVKYEQYF. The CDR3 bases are TGTGCCAGCAGCCTACGAGGGGGCGTGAAGTACGAGCAGTACTTC.

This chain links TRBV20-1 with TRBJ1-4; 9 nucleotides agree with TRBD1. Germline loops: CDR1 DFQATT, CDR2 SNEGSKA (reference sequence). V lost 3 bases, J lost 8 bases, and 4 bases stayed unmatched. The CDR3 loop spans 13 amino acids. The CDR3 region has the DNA TGCAGTGCTAGCGTTGGGACAGGGGAAAAACTGTTTTTT. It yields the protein CSASVGTGEKLFF.